The subject of this entry is one T cell receptor (beta chain). No antigen is known for it. The record originates from a study of blood T cells in healthy people across ages. Alongside a J-beta primer mix, a sample-barcoded 5' primer served in a second PCR lasting about 7 to 12 cycles. The template-switch adaptor was a 5' adaptor with 12 random nucleotides. It tagged each cDNA molecule. TCRdb reanalysed the 5' RACE reads using MiXCR and keeps one entry per CDR3 protein. Of 450,000 to 600,000 distinct CDR3 sequences in the sample, about a quarter were seen once. The CDR3 length is 13 residues. Germline loops: CDR1 MGHRA, CDR2 YSYEKL. The V and J ends lost 0 bases and 9 bases, in that order; junction bases with no gene match: 3. Study-level findings and limits: Greater diversity and more naive CD4+ cells were seen in long-lived donors than in aged donors.

The sample was also reused in another study, on T cells of mothers and their children.

Sequencing was carried out using blood. The source of this sequence is a boy aged 2 to 9 in good health. The chain employs TRBV4-1 and TRBJ1-1; TRBD1 matches at 8 bases. CDR3 DNA: TGCGCCAGCAGCCAAGAAGGCAGGGGGCAAGCTTTCTTT. Translation gives CASSQEGRGQAFF.